This T cell receptor (beta chain) was sequenced for a study of response to subunit inactivated influenza vaccine. Worth noting for this clonotype: Its antigen is not identified.

CDR3 length: 14 residues. Per germline, CDR1 KGHSH and CDR2 LQKENI. The trim removed 3 bases at V and 3 bases at J, leaving 3 bases unmatched. Each CDR3 protein gets one entry after TCRdb re-called the RT-PCR reads with MiXCR. The data hold about 180,000 distinct CDR3 sequences, with around 9% observed a single time. General observations from the study: Every seasonal influenza vaccination brings in few new T cells, the authors suggested.

This TCR was sampled from a man aged 50 to 60 who received an inactivated influenza vaccine. Sequenced here: non-naive T cells sorted from PBMCs, sampled on the day of vaccination. The genes are TRBV18 and TRBJ2-5, with TRBD1 matching over 8 bases. The CDR3 DNA follows: TGTGCCAGCTCACCGGGGACAGGTGAAGAGACCCAGTACTTC. Translation gives CASSPGTGEETQYF. Variable domain in full (rest from reference TRBV18 and TRBJ2-5): NAGVMQNPRHLVRRRGQEARLRCSPMKGHSHVYWYRQLPEEGLKFMVYLQKENIIDESGMPKERFSAEFPKEGPSILRIQQVVRGDSAAYFCASSPGTGEETQYFGPGTRLLVL.